This T cell receptor (beta chain) is from a study of blood T cell repertoires in COVID-19. Looking at the study overall: Some COVID-19 samples were acute and others convalescent; all came from the United States, Italy and Spain.

This CDR3 comprises 13 residues. From germline, CDR1 is MRHNA and CDR2 SNTAGT. V was clipped by 3 bases and J by 2 bases, with 7 bases between them. Measured with immunoSEQ multiplex PCR; TCRdb has only the in-frame clones, and not every one. The data hold 200,000 to 250,000 clones, with around 90% observed a single time. The sequencing sample was made of PBMCs or T cells enriched from blood (not recorded which). The TCR sequence derives from a man aged 25 to 45 in a cohort exposed to, infected with or recovered from COVID-19 (not recorded which). This sequence joins TRBV6-4 and TRBJ1-1; TRBD1 might be the D (6 bases). CDR3 sequence reads: CASSEGTNTEAFF. Written as DNA, the CDR3 is TGTGCCAGCAGTGAGGGGACAAACACTGAAGCTTTCTTT.